The sequence of this TCR beta chain was determined in a study of T cells expressing NK-cell markers. Making the TCR beta cDNA relied on 5'RACE template switching with UMIs. TCRdb reanalyzed the 5' RACE reads, giving one entry per CDR3 protein sequence and no DNA. This table lists about 170,000 distinct CDR3 sequences. The germline gives CDR1 SGHTA, CDR2 FQGNSA. The CDR3 is 17 residues long. V usage is TRBV7-2 and J usage is TRBJ1-1; TCRdb proposes TRBD1, but this gene call is untestable without DNA. The receptor comes from a man aged 18-70 years in good health. The specimen sequenced was blood T cells: a sorted CD56 or NKG2C T cell subset, CD4+ or CD8+ T cells, or bulk PBMC T cells (not recorded which). This CDR3 is CASSPTGTGFMNTEAFF.